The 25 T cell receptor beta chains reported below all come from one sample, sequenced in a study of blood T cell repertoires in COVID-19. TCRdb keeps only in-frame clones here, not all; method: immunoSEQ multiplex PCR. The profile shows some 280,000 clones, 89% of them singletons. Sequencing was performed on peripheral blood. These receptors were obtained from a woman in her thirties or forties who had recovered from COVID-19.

In nucleotides, the CDR3 is TGTGCCAGCAGTCCACGACTAGCGGGTAACTACGAGCAGTACTTC. The encoded protein is CASSPRLAGNYEQYF. J is TRBJ2-7 and V is TRBV13, with TRBD2 matching over 10 bases. The CDR3 has 15 amino acids. Germline CDR1 and CDR2: PRHDT and FYEKMQ (reference sequence). The V segment lost 6 bases and the J segment 3 bases; nucleotides outside the gene matches: 8. Full variable domain (outside the CDR3, taken from reference TRBV13 and TRBJ2-7): AAGVIQSPRHLIKEKRETATLKCYPIPRHDTVYWYQQGPGQDPQFLISFYEKMQSDKGSIPDRFSAQQFSDYHSELNMSSLELGDSALYFCASSPRLAGNYEQYFGPGTRLTVT.

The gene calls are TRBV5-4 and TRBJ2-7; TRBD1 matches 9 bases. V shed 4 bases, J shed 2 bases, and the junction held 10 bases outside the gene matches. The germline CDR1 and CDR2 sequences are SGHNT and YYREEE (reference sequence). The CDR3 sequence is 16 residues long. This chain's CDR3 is CASSPGGGQGTYEQYF. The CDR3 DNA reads TGTGCCAGCAGCCCGGGTGGGGGACAGGGTACCTACGAGCAGTACTTC.

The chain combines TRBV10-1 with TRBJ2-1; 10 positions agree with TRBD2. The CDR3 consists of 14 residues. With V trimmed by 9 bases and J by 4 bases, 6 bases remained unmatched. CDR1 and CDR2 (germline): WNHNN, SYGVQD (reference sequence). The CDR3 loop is CASRTSGHYNEQFF. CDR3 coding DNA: TGCGCCAGTAGGACTAGCGGCCATTACAATGAGCAGTTCTTC.

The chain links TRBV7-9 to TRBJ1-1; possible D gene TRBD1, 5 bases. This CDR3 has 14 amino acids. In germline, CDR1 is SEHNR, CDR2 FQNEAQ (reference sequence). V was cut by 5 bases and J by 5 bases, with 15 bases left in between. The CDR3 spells CASSRIEAGTEAFF. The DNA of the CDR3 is TGTGCCAGCAGCCGTATCGAGGCAGGGACTGAAGCTTTCTTT.

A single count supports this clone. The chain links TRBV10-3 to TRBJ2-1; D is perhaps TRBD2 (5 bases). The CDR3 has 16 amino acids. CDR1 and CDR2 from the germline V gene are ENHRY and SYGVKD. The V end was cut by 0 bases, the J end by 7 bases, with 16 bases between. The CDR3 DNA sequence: TGTGCCATCAGTGAGTCGAGAGGGATTCCTGAGAATGAGCAGTTCTTC. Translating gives CAISESRGIPENEQFF.

The CDR3 DNA follows: TGCGCCAGCAGTATAGAGAATGAGCAGTTCTTC. Amino acid sequence: CASSIENEQFF. J is TRBJ2-1 and V is TRBV10-2; D gene unclear. The V gene lost 5 bases and the J gene lost 7 bases, with 6 bases spanning the gap. The CDR3 is 11 residues long. Looked up from germline, CDR1 is WSHSY and CDR2 is SAAADI.

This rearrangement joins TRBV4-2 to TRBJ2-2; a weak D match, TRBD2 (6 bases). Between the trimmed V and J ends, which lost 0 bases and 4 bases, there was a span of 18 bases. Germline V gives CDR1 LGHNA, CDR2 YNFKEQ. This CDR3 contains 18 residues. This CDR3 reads CASSQDKVGQRVTGELFF. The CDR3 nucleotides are TGTGCCAGCAGCCAAGATAAGGTGGGCCAGCGGGTCACCGGGGAGCTGTTTTTT.

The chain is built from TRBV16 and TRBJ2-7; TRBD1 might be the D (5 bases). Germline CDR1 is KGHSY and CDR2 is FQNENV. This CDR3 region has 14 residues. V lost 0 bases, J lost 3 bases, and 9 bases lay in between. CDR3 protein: CASSQSAGHYEQYF. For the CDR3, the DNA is TGTGCCAGCAGCCAATCAGCAGGACACTACGAGCAGTACTTC.

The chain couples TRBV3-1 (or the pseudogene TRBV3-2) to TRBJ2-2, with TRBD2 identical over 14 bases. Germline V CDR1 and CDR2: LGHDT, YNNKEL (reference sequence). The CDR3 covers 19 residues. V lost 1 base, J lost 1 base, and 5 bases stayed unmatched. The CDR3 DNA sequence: TGTGCCAGCAGCCAAGCTGGGACTAGCGGGAGTCGGAACACCGGGGAGCTGTTTTTT. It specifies CASSQAGTSGSRNTGELFF.

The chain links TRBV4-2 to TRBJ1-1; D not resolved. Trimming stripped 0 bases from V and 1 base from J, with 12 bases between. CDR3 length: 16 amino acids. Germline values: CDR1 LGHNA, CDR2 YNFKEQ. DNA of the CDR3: TGTGCCAGCAGCCAAGACGGCATAGGCGGGAACACTGAAGCTTTCTTT. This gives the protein CASSQDGIGGNTEAFF.

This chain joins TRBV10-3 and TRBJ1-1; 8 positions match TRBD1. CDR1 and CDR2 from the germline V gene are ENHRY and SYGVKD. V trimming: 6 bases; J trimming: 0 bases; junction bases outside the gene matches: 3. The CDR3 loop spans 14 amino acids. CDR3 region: CAISTTGVNTEAFF. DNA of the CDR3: TGTGCCATCAGCACGACAGGGGTGAACACTGAAGCTTTCTTT.

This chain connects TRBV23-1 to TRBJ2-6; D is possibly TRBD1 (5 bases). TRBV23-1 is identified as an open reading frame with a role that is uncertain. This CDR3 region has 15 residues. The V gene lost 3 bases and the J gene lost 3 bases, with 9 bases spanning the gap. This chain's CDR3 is CASSHRVSGANVLTF. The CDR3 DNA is TGCGCCAGCAGTCACAGGGTCAGTGGGGCCAACGTCCTGACTTTC.

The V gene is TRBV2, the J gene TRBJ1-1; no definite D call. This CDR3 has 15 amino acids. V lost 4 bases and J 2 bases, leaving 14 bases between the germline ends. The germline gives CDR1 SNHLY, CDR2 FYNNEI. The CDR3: CASSATLGLNTEAFF. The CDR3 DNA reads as TGTGCCAGCAGTGCGACCTTGGGCCTAAACACTGAAGCTTTCTTT. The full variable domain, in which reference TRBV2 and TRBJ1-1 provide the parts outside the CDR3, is EPEVTQTPSHQVTQMGQEVILRCVPISNHLYFYWYRQILGQKVEFLVSFYNNEISEKSEIFDDQFSVERPDGSNFTLKIRSTKLEDSAMYFCASSATLGLNTEAFFGQGTRLTVV.

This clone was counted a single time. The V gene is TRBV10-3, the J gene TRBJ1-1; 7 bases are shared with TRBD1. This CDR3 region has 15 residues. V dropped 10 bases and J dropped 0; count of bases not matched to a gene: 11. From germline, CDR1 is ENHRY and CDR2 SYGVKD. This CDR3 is CATSLAGGMNTEAFF. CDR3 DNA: TGTGCCACCAGCCTGGCAGGGGGGATGAACACTGAAGCTTTCTTT.

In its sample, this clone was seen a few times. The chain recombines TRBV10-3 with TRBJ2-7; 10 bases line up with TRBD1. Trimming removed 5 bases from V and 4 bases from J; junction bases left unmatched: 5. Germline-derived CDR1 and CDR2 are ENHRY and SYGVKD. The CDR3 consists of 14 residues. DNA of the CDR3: TGTGCCATCAGTAGCACGGGACAGGGGTACGAGCAGTACTTC. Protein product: CAISSTGQGYEQYF.

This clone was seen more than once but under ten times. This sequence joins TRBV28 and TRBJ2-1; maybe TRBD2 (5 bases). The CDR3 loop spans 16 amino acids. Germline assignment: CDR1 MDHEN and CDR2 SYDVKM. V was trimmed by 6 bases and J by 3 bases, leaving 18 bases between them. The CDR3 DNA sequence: TGTGCCAGCAGCGCCCCCAGCGGAGAAGGCTACAATGAGCAGTTCTTC. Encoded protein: CASSAPSGEGYNEQFF.

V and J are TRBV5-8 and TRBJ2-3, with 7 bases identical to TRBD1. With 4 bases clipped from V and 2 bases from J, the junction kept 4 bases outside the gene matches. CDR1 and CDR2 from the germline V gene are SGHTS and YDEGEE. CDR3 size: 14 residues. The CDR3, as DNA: TGTGCCAGCAGCCGCGACAGGGCCACAGATACGCAGTATTTT. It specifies CASSRDRATDTQYF.

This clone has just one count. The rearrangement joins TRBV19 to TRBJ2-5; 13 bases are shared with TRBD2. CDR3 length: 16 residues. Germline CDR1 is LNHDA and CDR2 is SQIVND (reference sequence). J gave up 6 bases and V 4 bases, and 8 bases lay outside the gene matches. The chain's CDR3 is CASSTRTSGSSKTQYF. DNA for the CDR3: TGTGCCAGTAGTACCCGGACTAGCGGGAGTTCGAAGACCCAGTACTTC.

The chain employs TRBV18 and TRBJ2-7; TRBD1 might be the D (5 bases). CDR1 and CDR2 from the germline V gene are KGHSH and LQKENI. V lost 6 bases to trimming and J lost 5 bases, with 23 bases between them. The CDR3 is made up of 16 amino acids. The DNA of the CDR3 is TGTGCCAGCTCCCATCCGAACCCAGGGATCGGCCACGAGCAGTACTTC. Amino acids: CASSHPNPGIGHEQYF.

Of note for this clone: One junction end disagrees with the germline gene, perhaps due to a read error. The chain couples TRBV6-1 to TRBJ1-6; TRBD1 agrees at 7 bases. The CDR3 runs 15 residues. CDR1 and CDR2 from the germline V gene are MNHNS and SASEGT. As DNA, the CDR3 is TGTGCCGGCAGTGAAAGGTTGGCAGGGGGATCACCCCTCCACTTT. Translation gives CAGSERLAGGSPLHF.

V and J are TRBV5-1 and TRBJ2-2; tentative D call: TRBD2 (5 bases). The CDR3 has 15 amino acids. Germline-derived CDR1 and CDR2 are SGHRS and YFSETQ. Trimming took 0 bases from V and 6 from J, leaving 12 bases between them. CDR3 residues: CASSLGSGPPGELFF. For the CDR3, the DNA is TGCGCCAGCAGCTTGGGAAGCGGACCCCCCGGGGAGCTGTTTTTT.

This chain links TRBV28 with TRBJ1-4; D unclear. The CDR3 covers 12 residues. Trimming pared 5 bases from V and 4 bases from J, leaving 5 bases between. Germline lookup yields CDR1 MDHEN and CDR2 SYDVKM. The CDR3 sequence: CASSLVNEKLFF. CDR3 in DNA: TGTGCCAGCAGTCTCGTTAATGAAAAACTGTTTTTT.

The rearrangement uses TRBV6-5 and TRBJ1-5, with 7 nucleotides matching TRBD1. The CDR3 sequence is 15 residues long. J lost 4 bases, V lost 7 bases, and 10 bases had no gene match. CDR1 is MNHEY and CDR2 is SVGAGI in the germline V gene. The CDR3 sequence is CASTQTTGDNQPQHF. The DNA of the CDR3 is TGTGCCAGCACCCAAACAACAGGGGATAATCAGCCCCAGCATTTT.

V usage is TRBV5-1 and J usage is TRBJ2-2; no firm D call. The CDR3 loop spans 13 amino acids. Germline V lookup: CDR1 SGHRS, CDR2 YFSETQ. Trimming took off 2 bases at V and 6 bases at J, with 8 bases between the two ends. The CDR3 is CASSFLSSGELFF. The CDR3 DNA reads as TGCGCCAGCAGCTTTCTGAGTTCCGGGGAGCTGTTTTTT.

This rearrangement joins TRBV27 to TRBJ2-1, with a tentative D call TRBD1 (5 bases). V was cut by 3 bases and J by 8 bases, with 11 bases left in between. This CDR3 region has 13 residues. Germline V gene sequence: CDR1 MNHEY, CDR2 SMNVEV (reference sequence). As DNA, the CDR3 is TGTGCCAGCAGTTTGGCAGGGCGGCATGAGCAGTTCTTC. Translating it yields CASSLAGRHEQFF.